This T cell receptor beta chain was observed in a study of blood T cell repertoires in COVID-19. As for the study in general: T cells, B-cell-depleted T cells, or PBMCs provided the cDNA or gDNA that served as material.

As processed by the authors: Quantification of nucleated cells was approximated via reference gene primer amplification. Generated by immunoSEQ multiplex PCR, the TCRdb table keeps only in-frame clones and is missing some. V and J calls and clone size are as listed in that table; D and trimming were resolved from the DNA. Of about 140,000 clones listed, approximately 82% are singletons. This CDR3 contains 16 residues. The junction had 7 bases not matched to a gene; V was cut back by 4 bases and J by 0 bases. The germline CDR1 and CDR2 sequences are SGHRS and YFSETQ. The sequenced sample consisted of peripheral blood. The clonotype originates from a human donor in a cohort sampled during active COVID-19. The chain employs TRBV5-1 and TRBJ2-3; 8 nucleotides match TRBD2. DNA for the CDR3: TGCGCCAGCAGCACTGGTCCTAGCGGGAGCACAGATACGCAGTATTTT. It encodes CASSTGPSGSTDTQYF.